This TCR beta chain was recovered during a study of T-cell reconstitution after alpha-beta-depleted transplantation in children. Unique molecular identifiers were incorporated when the TCRbeta library was constructed. Each CDR3 protein is one row after TCRdb ran MiXCR on the PCR reads. There are about 180,000 distinct CDR3 sequences in the sample; around 10% occur only once, and 13% lies in the top ten. The CDR3 covers 14 residues. V shed 1 base, J shed 9 bases, and the junction held 0 bases outside the gene matches. Germline loops: CDR1 LGHNA, CDR2 YNFKEQ. This clonotype was counted ten times or more.

The source is a boy aged 2 to 10 with acute myeloid leukemia, due to receive a stem cell transplant. The sequences come from PBMCs, collected before TCRalphabeta/CD19-depleted stem cell transplant. The J gene is TRBJ1-6, the V gene TRBV4-2, with 10 bases aligning to TRBD1. As DNA, the CDR3 is TGTGCCAGCAGCCAAGGACAGGGGGCTTCACCCCTCCACTTT. Encoded protein: CASSQGQGASPLHF.